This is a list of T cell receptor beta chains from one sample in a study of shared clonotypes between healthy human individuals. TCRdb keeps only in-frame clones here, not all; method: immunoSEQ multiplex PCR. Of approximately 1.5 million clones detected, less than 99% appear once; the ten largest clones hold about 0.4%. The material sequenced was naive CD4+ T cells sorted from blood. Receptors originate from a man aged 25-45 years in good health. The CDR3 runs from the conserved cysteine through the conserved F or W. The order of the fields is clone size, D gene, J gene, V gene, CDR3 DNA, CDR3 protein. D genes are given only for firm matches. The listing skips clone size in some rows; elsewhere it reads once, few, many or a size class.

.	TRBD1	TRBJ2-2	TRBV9	TGTGCCAGCAGCAAGACAGGGGATTACACCGGGGAGCTGTTTTTT	CASSKTGDYTGELFF
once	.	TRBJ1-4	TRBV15	TGTGCCACCAGCAGAGATGGGACACCGGATAATGAAAAACTGTTTTTT	CATSRDGTPDNEKLFF
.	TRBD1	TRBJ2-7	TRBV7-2	TGTGCCAGCAGCTTAACGGCCGGACAGGGAACCAACGAGCAGTACTTC	CASSLTAGQGTNEQYF
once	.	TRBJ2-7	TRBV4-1	TGCGCCAGCAGGCCGATAGGGGGAACCTACGAGCAGTACTTC	CASRPIGGTYEQYF
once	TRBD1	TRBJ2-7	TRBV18	TGTGCCAGCTCACTCGGGACAGGGCACTTTGACGAGCAGTACTTC	CASSLGTGHFDEQYF
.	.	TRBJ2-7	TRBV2	TGTGCCAGCAGTAGCAACGAGCAGTACTTC	CASSSNEQYF
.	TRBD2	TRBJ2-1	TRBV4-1	TGCGCCAGCAGCCAAGATCGGGCGGGAGTAGTACTGGAGCAGTTCTTC	CASSQDRAGVVLEQFF
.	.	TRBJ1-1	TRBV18	TGTGCCAGCTCACCAAGAATCGGATACACTGAAGCTTTCTTT	CASSPRIGYTEAFF
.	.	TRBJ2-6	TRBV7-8	TGTGCCAGCAGCTTATTGGCTTTGACGGGGACCGGGGCCAACGTCCTGACTTTC	CASSLLALTGTGANVLTF
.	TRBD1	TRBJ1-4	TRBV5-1	TGCGCCAGCAGCGCACACACCAGGGGGGAAGGAGAAAAACTGTTTTTT	CASSAHTRGEGEKLFF
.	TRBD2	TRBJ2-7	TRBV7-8	TGTGCCAGCAGCTTAGCGGGGAGGGGCTCCTACGAGCAGTACTTC	CASSLAGRGSYEQYF
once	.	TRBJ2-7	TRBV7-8	TGTGCCAGCAGCCCGGACTACGAGCAGTACTTC	CASSPDYEQYF
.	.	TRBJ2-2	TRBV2	TGTGCCAGCACCGGGACACGAACCGGGGAGCTGTTTTTT	CASTGTRTGELFF
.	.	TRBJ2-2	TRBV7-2	TGTGCCAGCAGCCTAGTCGGTTTACCCGGGGAGCTGTTTTTT	CASSLVGLPGELFF
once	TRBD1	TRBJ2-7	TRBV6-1	TGTGCCAGCTTACGGACAGGGGTTGACGAGCAGTACTTC	CASLRTGVDEQYF
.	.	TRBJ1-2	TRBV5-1	TGCGCCAGCAGCCCCGGAGGGGAGATGGGGGGCTACACCTTC	CASSPGGEMGGYTF
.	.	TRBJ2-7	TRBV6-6	TGTGCCAGCAGCCCTAGGACAGGGAGGGACTACGAGCAGTACTTC	CASSPRTGRDYEQYF
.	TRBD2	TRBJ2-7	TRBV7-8	TGTGCCAGCAGCTTAGCAGAGGGACTAGCGGGCAAGTCCTACGAGCAGTACTTC	CASSLAEGLAGKSYEQYF
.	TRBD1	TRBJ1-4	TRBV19	TGTGCCAGTAGTATGAGACAGGGATTGGGGACTAATGAAAAACTGTTTTTT	CASSMRQGLGTNEKLFF
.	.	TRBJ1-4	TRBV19	TGTGCCAGTAGTCCGGGGACGCGAGCAACTAATGAAAAACTGTTTTTT	CASSPGTRATNEKLFF
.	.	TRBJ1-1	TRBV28	TGTGCCAGCAGTTTAAGCAGGACAGTCACTGAAGCTTTCTTT	CASSLSRTVTEAFF
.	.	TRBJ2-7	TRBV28	TGTGCCAGCAGTTTTGGCAGCCAATACGAGCAGTACTTC	CASSFGSQYEQYF
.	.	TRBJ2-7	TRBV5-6	TGTGCCAGCAGCCGGGTGTGGGGAGGCTACGAGCAGTACTTC	CASSRVWGGYEQYF
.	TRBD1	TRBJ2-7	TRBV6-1	TGTGCCAGCAGTCCCAGGACAGGGAGCTCCTACGAGCAGTACTTC	CASSPRTGSSYEQYF
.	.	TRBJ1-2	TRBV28	TGTGCCGCCAGGGCGGAAAGCTATGGCTACACCTTC	CAARAESYGYTF
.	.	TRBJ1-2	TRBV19	TGTGCCAGTAGTGAGGGGCGGACACCCTATGGCTACACCTTC	CASSEGRTPYGYTF
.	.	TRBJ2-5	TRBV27	TGTGCCAGCAGTCCCGTGTCCGTGTATCAAGAGACCCAGTACTTC	CASSPVSVYQETQYF
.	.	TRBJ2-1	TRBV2	TGTGCCAGCAGTGAGGCTCTGCAGGGAGTCGGGGAGCAGTTCTTC	CASSEALQGVGEQFF
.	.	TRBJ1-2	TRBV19	TGTGCCAGTAGTATAGAAGATTTCTATGGCTACACCTTC	CASSIEDFYGYTF
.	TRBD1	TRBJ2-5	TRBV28	TGTGCCAGCCAATGGACAGGCCGAGGGGAGACCCAGTACTTC	CASQWTGRGETQYF
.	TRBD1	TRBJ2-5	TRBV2	TGTGCCAGCAGTGAAGCGGCGACAGGGGACGTGGAGACCCAGTACTTC	CASSEAATGDVETQYF
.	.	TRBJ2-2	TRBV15	TGTGCCACCAAAGCGGAAATCAACACCGGGGAGCTGTTTTTT	CATKAEINTGELFF
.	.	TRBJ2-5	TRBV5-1	TGCGCCAGCAGCCTGGACCGCCAAGAGACCCAGTACTTC	CASSLDRQETQYF
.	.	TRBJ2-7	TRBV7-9	TGTGCCAGCAGCTTATCGTTTCAGCTTAACGAGCAGTACTTC	CASSLSFQLNEQYF
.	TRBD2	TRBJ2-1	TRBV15	TGTGCCACCAGCAGAGATAGCGGGAGGGCATACAATGAGCAGTTCTTC	CATSRDSGRAYNEQFF
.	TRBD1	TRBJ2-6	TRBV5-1	TGCGCCAGCAGCCCCGGGACAGTCGGGGCCAACGTCCTGACTTTC	CASSPGTVGANVLTF
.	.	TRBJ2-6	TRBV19	TGTGCCAGTAGTATCAGTGGCGCTGGGGCCAACGTCCTGACTTTC	CASSISGAGANVLTF
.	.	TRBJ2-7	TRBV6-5	TGTGCCAGCAGCCGGGACTTATCCTACGAGCAGTACTTC	CASSRDLSYEQYF
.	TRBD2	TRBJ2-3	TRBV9	TGTGCCAGCAGCGCAACTTTTCTAGCGGGAGATACCCCCACCACAGATACGCAGTATTTT	CASSATFLAGDTPTTDTQYF
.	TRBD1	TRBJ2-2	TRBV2	TGTGCCACCAAGACAGGGGAGGAGGTTAGCGGAATCACCGGGGAGCTGTTTTTT	CATKTGEEVSGITGELFF
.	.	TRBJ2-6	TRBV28	TGTGCCAGCAGTAACCTTTCCCCAGGGACGGGTGGGGCCAACGTCCTGACTTTC	CASSNLSPGTGGANVLTF
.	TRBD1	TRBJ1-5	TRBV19	TGTGCCAGTAGTACCCATCTCGGACAGGGGGCCGGCAATCAGCCCCAGCATTTT	CASSTHLGQGAGNQPQHF
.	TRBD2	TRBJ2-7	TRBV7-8	TGTGCCAGCAGCTTTGGCGGGAGCCCCTACGAGCAGTACTTC	CASSFGGSPYEQYF
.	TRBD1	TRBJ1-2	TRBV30	TGTGCCTGGAGTGTACTCAGTGGACAGGGGTATGGCTACACCTTC	CAWSVLSGQGYGYTF
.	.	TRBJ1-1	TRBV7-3	TGTGCCAGCAGCCCAGGGAGCGGCACTGAAGCTTTCTTT	CASSPGSGTEAFF
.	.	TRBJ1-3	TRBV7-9	TGTGCCAGCAGCTCCGAAGACACAGGGAAACCCTCTGGAAACACCATATATTTT	CASSSEDTGKPSGNTIYF
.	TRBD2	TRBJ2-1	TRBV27	TGTGCCAGCAGTTCCGGACTAGCCCGAGACGGTGGGCAGTTCTTC	CASSSGLARDGGQFF